Sequencing of this T cell receptor (beta chain) was carried out in a study of blood T cell repertoires in COVID-19. At the level of the study: The origin of the acute and convalescent COVID-19 samples was the United States, Italy and Spain. Sources were T cells, B-cell-depleted T cells, or PBMCs; the material itself was cDNA or gDNA.

V dropped 3 bases and J dropped 2 bases, with 7 bases sitting between them. Germline CDR1 reads LGHNT; CDR2 reads FRNRAP. CDR3 length: 13 residues. Original handling: Using reference gene primer amplification, nucleated cell counts were estimated. Clones were read by immunoSEQ multiplex PCR, and TCRdb kept only the in-frame ones, dropping some. That table gives V, J and clone size, and the DNA gave D and trimming. The sample yields 210,000 or so clones, roughly nine tenths seen once. The sequence came from a man aged 35 to 55 with acute or convalescent COVID-19. The V and J genes are TRBV12-5 and TRBJ1-1, with unresolved D. What was sequenced was peripheral blood. The CDR3 protein is CASGLAENTEAFF. CDR3 DNA sequence: TGTGCTAGTGGTTTAGCGGAAAACACTGAAGCTTTCTTT.